This T cell receptor beta chain was obtained from a study of blood T cell repertoires in COVID-19. Whole-study context: Spain, Italy and the United States supplied samples that represented acute and convalescent COVID-19. Nucleic acid was either cDNA or gDNA, and it came from T cells, B-cell-depleted T cells, or PBMCs.

Original processing notes: Using reference gene primer amplification, nucleated cell counts were estimated. Here immunoSEQ multiplex PCR was the method, and the copy in TCRdb shows in-frame clones only, minus some. V and J calls and clone size are copied from that table; D and trimming were computed from the DNA. The sample shows approximately 85,000 clones, around 83% of them seen only once. J was trimmed by 2 bases and V by 5 bases; bases with no gene match: 11. Germline loops: CDR1 SEHNR, CDR2 FQNEAQ (reference sequence). The CDR3 sequence is 17 residues long. The sequence came from a woman older than 75 in a cohort sampled during active or convalescent COVID-19. The sample was peripheral blood. The V gene is TRBV7-9, the J gene TRBJ1-2; 10 nucleotides align to TRBD1. The CDR3 bases are TGTGCCAGCAGCCGTCCCGGGACAGGGGCCGAGAACTATGGCTACACCTTC. Amino acid sequence: CASSRPGTGAENYGYTF.